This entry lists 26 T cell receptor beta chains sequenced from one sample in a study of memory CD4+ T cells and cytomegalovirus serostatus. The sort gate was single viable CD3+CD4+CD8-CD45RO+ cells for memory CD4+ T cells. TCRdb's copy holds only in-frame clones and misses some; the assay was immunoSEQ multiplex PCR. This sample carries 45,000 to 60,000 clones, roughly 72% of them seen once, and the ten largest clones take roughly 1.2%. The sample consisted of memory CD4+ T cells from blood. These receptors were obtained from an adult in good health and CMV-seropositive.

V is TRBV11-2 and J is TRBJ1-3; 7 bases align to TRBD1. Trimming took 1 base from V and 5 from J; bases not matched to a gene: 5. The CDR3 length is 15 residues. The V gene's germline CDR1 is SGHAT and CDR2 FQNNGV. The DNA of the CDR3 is TGTGCCAGCAGCTTAGTTAGGGGGCCGCGAAACACCATATATTTT. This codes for CASSLVRGPRNTIYF.

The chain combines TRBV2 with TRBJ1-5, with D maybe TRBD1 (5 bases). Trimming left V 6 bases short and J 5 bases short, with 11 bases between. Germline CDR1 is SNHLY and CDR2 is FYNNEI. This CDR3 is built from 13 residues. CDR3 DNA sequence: TGTGCCAGCAGCACAGGTATTGATCAGCCCCAGCATTTT. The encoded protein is CASSTGIDQPQHF.

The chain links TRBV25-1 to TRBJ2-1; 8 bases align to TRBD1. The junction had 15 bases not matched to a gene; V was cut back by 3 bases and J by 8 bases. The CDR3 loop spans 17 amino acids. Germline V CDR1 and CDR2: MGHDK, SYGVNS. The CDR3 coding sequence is TGTGCCAGCAGTGACCCCACGGACAGGGAAGGAGGCGATGAGCAGTTCTTC. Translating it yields CASSDPTDREGGDEQFF.

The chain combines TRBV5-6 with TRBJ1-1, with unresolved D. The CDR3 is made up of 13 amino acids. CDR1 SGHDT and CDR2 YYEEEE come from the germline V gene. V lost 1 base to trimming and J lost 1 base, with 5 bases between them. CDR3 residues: CASSLSENTEAFF. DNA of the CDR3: TGTGCCAGCAGCTTGTCAGAGAACACTGAAGCTTTCTTT. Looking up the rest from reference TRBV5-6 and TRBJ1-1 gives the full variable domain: DAGVTQSPTHLIKTRGQQVTLRCSPKSGHDTVSWYQQALGQGPQFIFQYYEEEERQRGNFPDRFSGHQFPNYSSELNVNALLLGDSALYLCASSLSENTEAFFGQGTRLTVV.

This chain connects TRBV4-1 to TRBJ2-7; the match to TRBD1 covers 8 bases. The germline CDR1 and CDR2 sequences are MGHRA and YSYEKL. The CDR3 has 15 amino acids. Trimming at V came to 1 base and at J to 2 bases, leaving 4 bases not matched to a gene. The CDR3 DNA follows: TGCGCCAGCAGCCAAGCGCCGGGACAGGCCTACGAGCAGTACTTC. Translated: CASSQAPGQAYEQYF.

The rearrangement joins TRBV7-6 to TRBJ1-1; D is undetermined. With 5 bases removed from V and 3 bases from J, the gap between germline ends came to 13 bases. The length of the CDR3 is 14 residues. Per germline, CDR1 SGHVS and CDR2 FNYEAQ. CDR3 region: CASSVGRGDTEAFF. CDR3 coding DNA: TGTGCCAGCAGCGTAGGACGGGGAGACACTGAAGCTTTCTTT.

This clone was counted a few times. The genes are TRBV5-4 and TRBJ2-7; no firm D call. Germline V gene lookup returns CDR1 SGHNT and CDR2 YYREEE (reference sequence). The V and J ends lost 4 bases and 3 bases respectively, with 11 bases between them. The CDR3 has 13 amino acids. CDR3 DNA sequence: TGTGCCAGCAGCCATGACGACAACTACGAGCAGTACTTC. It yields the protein CASSHDDNYEQYF.

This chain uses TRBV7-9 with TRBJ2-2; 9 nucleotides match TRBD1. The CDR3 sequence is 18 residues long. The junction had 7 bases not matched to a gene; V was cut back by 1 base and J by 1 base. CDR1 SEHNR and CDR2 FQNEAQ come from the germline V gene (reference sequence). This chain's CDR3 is CASSLGPTGGMNTGELFF. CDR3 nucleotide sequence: TGTGCCAGCAGCTTAGGCCCGACAGGGGGGATGAACACCGGGGAGCTGTTTTTT.

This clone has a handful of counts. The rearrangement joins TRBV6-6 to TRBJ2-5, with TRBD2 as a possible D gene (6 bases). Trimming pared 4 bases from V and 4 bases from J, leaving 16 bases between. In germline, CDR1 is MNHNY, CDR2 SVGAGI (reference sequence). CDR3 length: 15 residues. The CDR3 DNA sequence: TGTGCCAGCAGTTCACCGGGACTTGAGGGAGAGACCCAGTACTTC. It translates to CASSSPGLEGETQYF.

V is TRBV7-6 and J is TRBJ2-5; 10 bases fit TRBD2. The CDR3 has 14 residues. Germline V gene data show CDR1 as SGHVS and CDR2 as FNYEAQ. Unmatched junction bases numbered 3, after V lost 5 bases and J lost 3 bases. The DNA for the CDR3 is TGTGCCAGCAGCCCCGGGACTAGCGAAGAGACCCAGTACTTC. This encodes CASSPGTSEETQYF.

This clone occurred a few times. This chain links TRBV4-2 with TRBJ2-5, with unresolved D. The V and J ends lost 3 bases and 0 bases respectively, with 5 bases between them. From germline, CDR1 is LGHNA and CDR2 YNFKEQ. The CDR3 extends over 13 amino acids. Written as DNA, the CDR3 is TGTGCCAGCAGCCATCCCGACCAAGAGACCCAGTACTTC. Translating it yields CASSHPDQETQYF.

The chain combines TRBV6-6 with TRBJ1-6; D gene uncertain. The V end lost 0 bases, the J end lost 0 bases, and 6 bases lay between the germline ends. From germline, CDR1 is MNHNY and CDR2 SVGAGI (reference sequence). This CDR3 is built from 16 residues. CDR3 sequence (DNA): TGTGCCAGCAGTTACTCCGGTTCCTCCTATAATTCACCCCTCCACTTT. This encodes CASSYSGSSYNSPLHF.

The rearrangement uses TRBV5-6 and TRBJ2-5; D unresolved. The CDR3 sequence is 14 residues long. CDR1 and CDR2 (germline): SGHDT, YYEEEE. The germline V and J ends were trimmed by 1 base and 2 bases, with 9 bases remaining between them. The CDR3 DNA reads TGTGCCAGCAGCTTGTTCGGTAGGCAAGAGACCCAGTACTTC. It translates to CASSLFGRQETQYF.

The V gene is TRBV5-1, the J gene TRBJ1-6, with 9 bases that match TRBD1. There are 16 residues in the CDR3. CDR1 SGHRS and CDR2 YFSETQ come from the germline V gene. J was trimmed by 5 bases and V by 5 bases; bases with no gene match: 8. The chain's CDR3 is CASSSTGGVNNSPLHF. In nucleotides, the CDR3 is TGCGCCAGCAGTTCAACAGGGGGCGTTAATAATTCACCCCTCCACTTT.

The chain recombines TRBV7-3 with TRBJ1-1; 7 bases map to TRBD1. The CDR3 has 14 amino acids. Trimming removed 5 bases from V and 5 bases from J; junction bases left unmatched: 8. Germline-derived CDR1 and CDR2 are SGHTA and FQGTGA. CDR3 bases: TGTGCCAGCAGCCAACAGGGGCAGGGGACTGAAGCTTTCTTT. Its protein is CASSQQGQGTEAFF.

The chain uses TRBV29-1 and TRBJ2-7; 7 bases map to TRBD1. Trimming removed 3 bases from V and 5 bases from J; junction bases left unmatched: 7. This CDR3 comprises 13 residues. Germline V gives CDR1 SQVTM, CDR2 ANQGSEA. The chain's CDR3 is CSVEKTGFNEQYF. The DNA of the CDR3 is TGCAGCGTTGAGAAGACAGGGTTCAACGAGCAGTACTTC.

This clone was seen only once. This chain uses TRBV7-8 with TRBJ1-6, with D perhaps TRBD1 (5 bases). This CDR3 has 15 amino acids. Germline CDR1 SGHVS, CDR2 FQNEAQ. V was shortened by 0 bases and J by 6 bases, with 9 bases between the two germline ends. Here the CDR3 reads CASSLAGTANSPLHF. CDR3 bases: TGTGCCAGCAGCTTAGCGGGGACGGCTAATTCACCCCTCCACTTT.

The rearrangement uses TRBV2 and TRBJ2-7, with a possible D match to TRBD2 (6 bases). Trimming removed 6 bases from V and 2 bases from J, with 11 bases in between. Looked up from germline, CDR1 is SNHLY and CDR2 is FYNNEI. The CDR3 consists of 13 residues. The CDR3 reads CASRNGGTYEQYF. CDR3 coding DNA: TGTGCCAGCAGAAACGGGGGAACCTACGAGCAGTACTTC.

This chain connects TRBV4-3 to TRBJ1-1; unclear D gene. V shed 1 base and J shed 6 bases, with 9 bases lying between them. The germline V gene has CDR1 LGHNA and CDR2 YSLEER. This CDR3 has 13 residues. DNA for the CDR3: TGCGCCAGCAGCCAAGGGTACCTTTCTGAAGCTTTCTTT. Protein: CASSQGYLSEAFF.

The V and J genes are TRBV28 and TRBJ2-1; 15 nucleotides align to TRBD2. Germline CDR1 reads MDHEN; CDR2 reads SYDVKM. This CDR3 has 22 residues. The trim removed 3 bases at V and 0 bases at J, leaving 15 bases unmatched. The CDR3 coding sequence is TGTGCCAGCAGTTTCGTAACTGCGGGACTAGCGGGGGGCGTTAGCTCCTACAATGAGCAGTTCTTC. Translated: CASSFVTAGLAGGVSSYNEQFF.

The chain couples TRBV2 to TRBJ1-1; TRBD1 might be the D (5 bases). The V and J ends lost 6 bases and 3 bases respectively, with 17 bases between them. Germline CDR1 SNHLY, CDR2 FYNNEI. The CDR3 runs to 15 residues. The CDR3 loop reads CASRVDSGGYTEAFF. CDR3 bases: TGTGCCAGCAGGGTTGACAGTGGTGGGTACACTGAAGCTTTCTTT.

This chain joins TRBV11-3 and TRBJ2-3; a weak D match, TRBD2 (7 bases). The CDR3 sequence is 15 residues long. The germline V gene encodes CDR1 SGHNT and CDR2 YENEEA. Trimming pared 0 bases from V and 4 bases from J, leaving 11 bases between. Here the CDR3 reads CASSLDGGRADTQYF. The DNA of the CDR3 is TGTGCCAGCAGCTTAGACGGGGGGCGGGCAGATACGCAGTATTTT.

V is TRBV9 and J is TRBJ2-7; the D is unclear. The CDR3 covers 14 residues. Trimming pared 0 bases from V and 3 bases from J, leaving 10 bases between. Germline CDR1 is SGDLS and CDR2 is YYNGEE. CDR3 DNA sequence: TGTGCCAGCAGCGTAGATAATAGGGACTACGAGCAGTACTTC. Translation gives CASSVDNRDYEQYF.

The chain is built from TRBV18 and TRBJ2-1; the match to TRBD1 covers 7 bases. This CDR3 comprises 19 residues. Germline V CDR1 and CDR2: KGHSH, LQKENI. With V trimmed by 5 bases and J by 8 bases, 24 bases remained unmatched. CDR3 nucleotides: TGTGCCAGCTCATCAACCCCGGGCCAGGGACAGCGGATATCGGATGAGCAGTTCTTC. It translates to CASSSTPGQGQRISDEQFF.

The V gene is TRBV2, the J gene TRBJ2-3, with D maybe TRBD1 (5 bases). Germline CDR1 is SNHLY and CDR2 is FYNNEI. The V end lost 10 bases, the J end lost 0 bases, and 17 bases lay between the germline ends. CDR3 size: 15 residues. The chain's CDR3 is CAIPPGDRSTDTQYF. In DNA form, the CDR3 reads TGTGCCATCCCACCGGGTGACAGAAGCACAGATACGCAGTATTTT.

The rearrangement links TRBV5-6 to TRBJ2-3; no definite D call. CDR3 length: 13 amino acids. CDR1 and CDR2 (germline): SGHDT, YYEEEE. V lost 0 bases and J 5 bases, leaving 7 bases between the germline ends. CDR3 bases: TGTGCCAGCAGCTTGGAATCTGTAGATACGCAGTATTTT. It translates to CASSLESVDTQYF. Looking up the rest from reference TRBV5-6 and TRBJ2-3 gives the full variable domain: DAGVTQSPTHLIKTRGQQVTLRCSPKSGHDTVSWYQQALGQGPQFIFQYYEEEERQRGNFPDRFSGHQFPNYSSELNVNALLLGDSALYLCASSLESVDTQYFGPGTRLTVL.